The entry below describes one T cell receptor (beta chain). Its matching antigen is unknown. CDR3 length equals 15 residues. CDR1 and CDR2 (germline): SNHLY, FYNNEI. V was shortened by 1 base and J by 5 bases, with 11 bases between the two germline ends. PCR involved 60 Vbeta and 13 Jbeta primers. The protocol was immunoSEQ multiplex PCR, while the TCRdb copy is restricted to in-frame clones and leaves out a portion. Found here are under 85,000 clones; the top ten clones hold around 15%. These data are taken from a study of cytomegalovirus exposure and HLA in healthy donors. Study outcomes and limitations: Listed as cytomegalovirus-associated were over 150 TCR beta chains. In an earlier analysis, in several hundred donors, most V segments appeared productive either ~87% or ~30% of the time.

The source is a boy between 10 and 17 years old in good health and CMV-seronegative. The chain couples TRBV2 to TRBJ2-2; D is perhaps TRBD1 (6 bases). Specimen: PBMCs. The CDR3 bases are TGTGCCAGCAGTGAAGTCCAGGGGATTACCGGGGAGCTGTTTTTT. Encoded protein: CASSEVQGITGELFF.